This T cell receptor beta chain was observed in a study of cytomegalovirus exposure and HLA in healthy donors. This CDR3 is 13 amino acids long. CDR1 ENHRY and CDR2 SYGVKD come from the germline V gene. V was clipped by 6 bases and J by 5 bases, with 14 bases between them. The PCR ran on 60 Vbeta and 13 Jbeta primers. TCRdb keeps only in-frame clones here, not all; method: immunoSEQ multiplex PCR. The data hold some 120,000 clones, with roughly four fifths observed a single time. The V gene is TRBV10-3, the J gene TRBJ2-7; the D gene is possibly TRBD2 (6 bases). This clonotype was obtained from a man between 18 and 29 years old in good health and CMV-seronegative. Specimen: PBMCs. CDR3 region: CAIRDPPGDEQYF. The CDR3, as DNA: TGTGCCATCAGGGACCCACCGGGAGACGAGCAGTACTTC.